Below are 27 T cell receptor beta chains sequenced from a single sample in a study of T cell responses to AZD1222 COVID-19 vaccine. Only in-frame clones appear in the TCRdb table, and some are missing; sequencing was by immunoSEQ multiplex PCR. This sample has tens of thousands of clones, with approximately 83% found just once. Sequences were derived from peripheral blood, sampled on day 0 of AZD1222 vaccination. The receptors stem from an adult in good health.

The CDR3 loop is CSVGQGVEEQYF. CDR3 DNA: TGCAGCGTTGGGCAGGGGGTAGAGGAGCAGTACTTC. V and J are TRBV29-1 and TRBJ2-7; 7 nucleotides align to TRBD1. The CDR3 extends over 12 amino acids. From germline, CDR1 is SQVTM and CDR2 ANQGSEA. V gave up 4 bases and J gave up 7 bases; unmatched junction bases: 7.

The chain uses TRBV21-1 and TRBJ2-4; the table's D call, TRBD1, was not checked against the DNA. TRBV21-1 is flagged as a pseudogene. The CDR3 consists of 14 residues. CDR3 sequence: CASSSDRGKNIQYF. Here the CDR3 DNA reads TGTGCCAGCAGCTCCGACAGGGGGAAAAACATTCAGTACTTC.

The CDR3 DNA follows: TGTGCCAGCAGCTCTAGCGGGGGGGCCGAGCAGTACTTC. Translated, it gives CASSSSGGAEQYF. The rearrangement links TRBV7-2 to TRBJ2-7; TRBD2 aligns across 12 bases. Germline-derived CDR1 and CDR2 are SGHTA and FQGNSA. This CDR3 has 13 amino acids. Trimming took 4 bases from V and 6 from J; bases not matched to a gene: 1.

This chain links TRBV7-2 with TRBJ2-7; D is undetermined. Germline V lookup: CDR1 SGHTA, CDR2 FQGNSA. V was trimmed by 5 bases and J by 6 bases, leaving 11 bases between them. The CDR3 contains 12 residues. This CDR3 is CASSRINFEQYF. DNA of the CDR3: TGTGCCAGCAGCCGAATCAACTTCGAGCAGTACTTC.

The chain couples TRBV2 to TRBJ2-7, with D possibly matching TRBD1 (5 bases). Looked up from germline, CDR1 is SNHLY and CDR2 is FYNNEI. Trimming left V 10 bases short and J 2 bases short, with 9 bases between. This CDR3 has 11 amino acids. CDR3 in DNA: TGTGCCATCGGACAACCCTACGAGCAGTACTTC. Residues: CAIGQPYEQYF.

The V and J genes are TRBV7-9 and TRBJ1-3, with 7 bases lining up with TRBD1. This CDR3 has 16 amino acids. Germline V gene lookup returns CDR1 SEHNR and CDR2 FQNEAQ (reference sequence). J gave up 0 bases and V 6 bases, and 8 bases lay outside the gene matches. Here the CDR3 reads CASSPTGVASGNTIYF. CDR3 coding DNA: TGTGCCAGCAGTCCTACAGGGGTCGCCTCTGGAAACACCATATATTTT. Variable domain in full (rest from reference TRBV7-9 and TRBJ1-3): DTGVSQNPRHKITKRGQNVTFRCDPISEHNRLYWYRQTLGQGPEFLTYFQNEAQLEKSRLLSDRFSAERPKGSFSTLEIQRTEQGDSAMYLCASSPTGVASGNTIYFGEGSWLTVV.

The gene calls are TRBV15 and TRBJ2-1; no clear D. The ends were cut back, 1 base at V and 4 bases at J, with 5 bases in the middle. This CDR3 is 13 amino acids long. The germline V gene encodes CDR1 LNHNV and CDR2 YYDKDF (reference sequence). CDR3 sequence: CATSRATYNEQFF. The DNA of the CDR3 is TGTGCCACCAGCAGAGCTACGTACAATGAGCAGTTCTTC.

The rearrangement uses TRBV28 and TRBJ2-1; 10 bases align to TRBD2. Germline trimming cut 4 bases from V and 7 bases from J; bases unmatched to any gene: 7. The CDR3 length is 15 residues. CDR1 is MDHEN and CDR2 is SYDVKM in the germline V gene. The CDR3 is CASSSAGGPRNEQFF. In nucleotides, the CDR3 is TGTGCCAGCAGTTCAGCGGGAGGGCCGCGGAATGAGCAGTTCTTC.

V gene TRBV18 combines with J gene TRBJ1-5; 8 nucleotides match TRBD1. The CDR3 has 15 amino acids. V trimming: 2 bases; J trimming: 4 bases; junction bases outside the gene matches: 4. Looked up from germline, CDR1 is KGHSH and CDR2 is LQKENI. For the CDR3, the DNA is TGTGCCAGCTCACCAACAGGGGGGGATAATCAGCCCCAGCATTTT. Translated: CASSPTGGDNQPQHF.

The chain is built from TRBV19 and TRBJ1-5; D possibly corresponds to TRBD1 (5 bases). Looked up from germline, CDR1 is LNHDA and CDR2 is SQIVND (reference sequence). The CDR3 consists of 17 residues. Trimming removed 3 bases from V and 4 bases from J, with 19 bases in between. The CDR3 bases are TGTGCCAGTAGTATTTCGGGGGTCTTACTTTTAAATCAGCCCCAGCATTTT. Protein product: CASSISGVLLLNQPQHF.

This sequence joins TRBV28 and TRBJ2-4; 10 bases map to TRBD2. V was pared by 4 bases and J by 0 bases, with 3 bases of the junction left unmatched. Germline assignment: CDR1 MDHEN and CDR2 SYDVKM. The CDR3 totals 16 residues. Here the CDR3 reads CASSSRLAGAKNIQYF. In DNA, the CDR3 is TGTGCCAGCAGTTCCCGACTAGCGGGAGCCAAAAACATTCAGTACTTC. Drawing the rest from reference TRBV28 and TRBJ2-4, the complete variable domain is DVKVTQSSRYLVKRTGEKVFLECVQDMDHENMFWYRQDPGLGLRLIYFSYDVKMKEKGDIPEGYSVSREKKERFSLILESASTNQTSMYLCASSSRLAGAKNIQYFGAGTRLSVL.

This chain's CDR3 is CASSPQGLGETQYF. DNA for the CDR3: TGTGCCAGCAGCCCCCAGGGTTTGGGGGAGACCCAGTACTTC. The rearrangement links TRBV7-8 to TRBJ2-5; a possible D gene is TRBD1 (5 bases). The CDR3 length is 14 residues. Germline V gene lookup returns CDR1 SGHVS and CDR2 FQNEAQ. Between the trimmed V and J ends, which lost 5 bases and 5 bases, there was a span of 15 bases.

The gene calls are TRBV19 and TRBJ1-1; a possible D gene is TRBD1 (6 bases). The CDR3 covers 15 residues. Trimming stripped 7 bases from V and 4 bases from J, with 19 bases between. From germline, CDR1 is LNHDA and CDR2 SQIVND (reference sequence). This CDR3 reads CASNLGAGAGTEAFF. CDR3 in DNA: TGTGCCAGTAACCTCGGTGCGGGGGCGGGCACTGAAGCTTTCTTT.

CDR3 amino acids: CASSGVAQGGQPQHF. The CDR3 nucleotides read TGTGCCAGCAGTGGGGTGGCACAGGGCGGGCAGCCCCAGCATTTT. This chain connects TRBV28 to TRBJ1-5, with D perhaps TRBD1 (6 bases). CDR3 length equals 15 residues. With 5 bases removed from V and 7 bases from J, the gap between germline ends came to 18 bases. Germline CDR1 is MDHEN and CDR2 is SYDVKM. The full variable domain, rest sourced from reference TRBV28 and TRBJ1-5, is DVKVTQSSRYLVKRTGEKVFLECVQDMDHENMFWYRQDPGLGLRLIYFSYDVKMKEKGDIPEGYSVSREKKERFSLILESASTNQTSMYLCASSGVAQGGQPQHFGDGTRLSIL.

The CDR3 region is CASSPDLGRGAFF. The CDR3 DNA reads as TGTGCCAGCAGCCCTGATCTGGGGCGCGGGGCTTTCTTT. V is TRBV3-1 (or the pseudogene TRBV3-2) and J is TRBJ1-1; D possibly corresponds to TRBD1 (5 bases). Germline CDR1 is LGHDT and CDR2 is YNNKEL (reference sequence). The CDR3 is 13 residues long. Trimming shortened V by 4 bases and J by 11 bases, and 17 bases separated the two germline ends.

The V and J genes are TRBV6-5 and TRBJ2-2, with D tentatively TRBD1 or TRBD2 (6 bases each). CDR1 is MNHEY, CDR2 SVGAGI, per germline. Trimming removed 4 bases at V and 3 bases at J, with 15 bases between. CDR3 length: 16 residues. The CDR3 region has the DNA TGTGCCAGCAGTTCCTACTGGGGGGCAGACACCGGGGAGCTGTTTTTT. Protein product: CASSSYWGADTGELFF.

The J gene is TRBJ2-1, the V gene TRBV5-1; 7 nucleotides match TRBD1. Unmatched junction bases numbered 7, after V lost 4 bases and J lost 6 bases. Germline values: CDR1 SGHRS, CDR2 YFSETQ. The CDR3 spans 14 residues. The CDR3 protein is CASSRPGQVNEQFF. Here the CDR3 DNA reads TGCGCCAGCAGCAGGCCCGGACAGGTCAATGAGCAGTTCTTC.

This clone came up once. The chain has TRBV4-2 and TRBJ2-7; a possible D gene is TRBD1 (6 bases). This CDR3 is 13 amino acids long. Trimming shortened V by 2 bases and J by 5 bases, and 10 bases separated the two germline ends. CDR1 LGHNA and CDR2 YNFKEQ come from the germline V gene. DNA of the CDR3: TGTGCCAGCAGCCAAAACAGGGACCACGAGCAGTACTTC. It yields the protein CASSQNRDHEQYF.

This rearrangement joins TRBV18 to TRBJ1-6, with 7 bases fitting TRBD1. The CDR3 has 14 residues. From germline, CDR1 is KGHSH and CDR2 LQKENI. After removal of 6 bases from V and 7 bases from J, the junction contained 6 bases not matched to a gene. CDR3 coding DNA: TGTGCCAGCTCCCCGACGACAGGGAATTCACCCCTCCACTTT. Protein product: CASSPTTGNSPLHF.

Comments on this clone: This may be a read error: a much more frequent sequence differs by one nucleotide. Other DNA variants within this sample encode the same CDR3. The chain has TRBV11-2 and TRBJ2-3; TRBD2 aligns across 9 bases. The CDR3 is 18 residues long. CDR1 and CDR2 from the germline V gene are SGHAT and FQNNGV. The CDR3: CASSSQLAGRPGTDTQYF. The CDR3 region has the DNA TGTGCCAGCAGCTCCCAACTAGCGGGCCGCCCTGGCACGGATACGCAGTATTTT. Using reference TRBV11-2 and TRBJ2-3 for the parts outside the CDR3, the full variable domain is EAGVAQSPRYKIIEKRQSVAFWCNPISGHATLYWYQQILGQGPKLLIQFQNNGVVDDSQLPKDRFSAERLKGVDSTLKIQPAKLEDSAVYLCASSSQLAGRPGTDTQYFGPGTRLTVL.

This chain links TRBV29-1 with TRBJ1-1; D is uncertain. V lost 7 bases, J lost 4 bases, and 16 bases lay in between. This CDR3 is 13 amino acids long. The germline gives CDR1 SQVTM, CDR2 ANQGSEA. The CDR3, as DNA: TGCAGCGCCGCGGGCCCGCGAGGCACTGAAGCTTTCTTT. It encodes CSAAGPRGTEAFF.

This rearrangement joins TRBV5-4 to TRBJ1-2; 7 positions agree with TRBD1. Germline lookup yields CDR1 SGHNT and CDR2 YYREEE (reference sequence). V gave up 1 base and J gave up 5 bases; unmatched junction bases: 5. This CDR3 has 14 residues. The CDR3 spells CASSLSQGEYGYTF. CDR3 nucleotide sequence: TGTGCCAGCAGCTTGTCCCAGGGGGAATATGGCTACACCTTC.

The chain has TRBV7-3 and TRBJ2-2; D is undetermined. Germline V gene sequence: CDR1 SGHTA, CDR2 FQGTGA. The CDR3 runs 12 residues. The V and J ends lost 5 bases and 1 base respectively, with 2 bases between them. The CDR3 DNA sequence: TGTGCCAGCAGCCTGAACACCGGGGAGCTGTTTTTT. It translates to CASSLNTGELFF.

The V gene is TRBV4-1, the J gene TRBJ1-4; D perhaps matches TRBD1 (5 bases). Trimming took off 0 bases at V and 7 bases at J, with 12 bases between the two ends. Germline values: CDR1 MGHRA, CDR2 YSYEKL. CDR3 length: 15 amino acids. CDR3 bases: TGCGCCAGCAGCCAAGAACCCAGGGTTCCTGAAAAACTGTTTTTT. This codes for CASSQEPRVPEKLFF.

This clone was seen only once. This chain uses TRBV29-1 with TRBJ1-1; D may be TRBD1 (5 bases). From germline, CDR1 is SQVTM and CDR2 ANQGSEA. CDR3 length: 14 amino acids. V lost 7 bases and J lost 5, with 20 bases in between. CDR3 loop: CSAAPGFLGTEAFF. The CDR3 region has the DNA TGCAGCGCCGCTCCAGGGTTTCTGGGAACTGAAGCTTTCTTT.

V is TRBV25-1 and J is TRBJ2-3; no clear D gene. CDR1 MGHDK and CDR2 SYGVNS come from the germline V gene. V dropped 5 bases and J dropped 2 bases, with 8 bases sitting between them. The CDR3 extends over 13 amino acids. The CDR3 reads CASSSAITDTQYF. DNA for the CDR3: TGTGCCAGCAGTAGTGCAATCACAGATACGCAGTATTTT.

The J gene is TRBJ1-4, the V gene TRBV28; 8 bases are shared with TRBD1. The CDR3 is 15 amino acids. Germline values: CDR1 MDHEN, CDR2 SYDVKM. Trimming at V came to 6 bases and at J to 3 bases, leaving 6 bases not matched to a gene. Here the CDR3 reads CASSPGGLANEKLFF. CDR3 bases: TGTGCCAGCAGCCCAGGGGGCCTAGCTAATGAAAAACTGTTTTTT. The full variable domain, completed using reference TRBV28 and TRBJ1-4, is DVKVTQSSRYLVKRTGEKVFLECVQDMDHENMFWYRQDPGLGLRLIYFSYDVKMKEKGDIPEGYSVSREKKERFSLILESASTNQTSMYLCASSPGGLANEKLFFGSGTQLSVL.